Below are 7 T cell receptor beta chains sequenced from a single sample in a study of cytomegalovirus exposure and HLA in healthy donors. In the PCR, 60 Vbeta and 13 Jbeta primers were used. Clones were sequenced by immunoSEQ multiplex PCR, and TCRdb holds only the in-frame ones, with some missing. The sample holds about 98,000 clones, approximately 79% seen once. Sequencing was carried out using PBMCs. Every receptor here comes from a male donor in good health and CMV-seronegative.

This clone has more than one count but fewer than ten. The chain combines TRBV5-1 with TRBJ1-4, with a weak D call TRBD1 (6 bases). The V end was cut by 2 bases, the J end by 8 bases, with 16 bases between. The germline V gene has CDR1 SGHRS and CDR2 YFSETQ. This CDR3 has 15 amino acids. The CDR3 DNA sequence: TGCGCCAGCAGCTTAGGCGATGCGGGGGGCGAAAAACTGTTTTTT. Its protein product is CASSLGDAGGEKLFF. The full variable domain, its missing parts supplied by reference TRBV5-1 and TRBJ1-4, is KAGVTQTPRYLIKTRGQQVTLSCSPISGHRSVSWYQQTPGQGLQFLFEYFSETQRNKGNFPGRFSGRQFSNSRSEMNVSTLELGDSALYLCASSLGDAGGEKLFFGSGTQLSVL.

The CDR3 reads CASSIGREKDEQYF. For the CDR3, the DNA is TGTGCCAGCAGTATAGGGCGGGAGAAGGACGAGCAGTACTTC. This chain joins TRBV25-1 and TRBJ2-5, with TRBD2 matching 7 bases. TRBJ2-7 explains the end of the DNA better; the J call may be wrong. This CDR3 region has 14 residues. CDR1 and CDR2 (germline): MGHDK, SYGVNS.

The chain employs TRBV4-3 and TRBJ2-7; TRBD1 matches at 7 bases. Germline V gives CDR1 LGHNA, CDR2 YSLEER. V lost 0 bases and J lost 5; bases outside the gene matches: 16. The CDR3 contains 18 residues. CDR3 sequence reads: CASSQDLSRQGRLDEQYF. The CDR3 DNA reads as TGCGCCAGCAGCCAAGATCTGAGCCGACAGGGAAGATTAGACGAGCAGTACTTC.

V gene TRBV5-6 combines with J gene TRBJ2-1; 9 nucleotides align to TRBD1. Germline CDR1 is SGHDT and CDR2 is YYEEEE. The junction had 6 bases not matched to a gene; V was cut back by 0 bases and J by 8 bases. The CDR3 consists of 15 residues. For the CDR3, the DNA is TGTGCCAGCAGCTTGGACAGGGGGCACCTACATGAGCAGTTCTTC. The encoded protein is CASSLDRGHLHEQFF.

This clone occurred a few times. The DNA for the CDR3 is TGTGCCAGCAGCCGACAGGGAATGACTTTCTTT. Its protein product is CASSRQGMTFF. This chain uses TRBV6-1 with TRBJ1-1, with 7 bases identical to TRBD1. V lost 6 bases and J lost 12; bases outside the gene matches: 7. This CDR3 has 11 residues. The germline V gene encodes CDR1 MNHNS and CDR2 SASEGT.

This chain joins TRBV7-6 and TRBJ2-2; D is unresolved. The CDR3 spans 13 residues. Germline lookup yields CDR1 SGHVS and CDR2 FNYEAQ. The V end was cut by 3 bases, the J end by 3 bases, with 5 bases between. This CDR3 is CASSLSYTGELFF. In nucleotides, the CDR3 is TGTGCCAGCAGCTTGAGTTACACCGGGGAGCTGTTTTTT.

This chain uses TRBV5-1 with TRBJ2-2; a weak D match, TRBD1 (6 bases). Trimming left V 1 base short and J 7 bases short, with 11 bases between. CDR1 is SGHRS and CDR2 is YFSETQ in the germline V gene. CDR3 length: 14 residues. The DNA for the CDR3 is TGCGCCAGCAGCTTGAACAGGGCGGTCGGGGAGCTGTTTTTT. It codes for CASSLNRAVGELFF.